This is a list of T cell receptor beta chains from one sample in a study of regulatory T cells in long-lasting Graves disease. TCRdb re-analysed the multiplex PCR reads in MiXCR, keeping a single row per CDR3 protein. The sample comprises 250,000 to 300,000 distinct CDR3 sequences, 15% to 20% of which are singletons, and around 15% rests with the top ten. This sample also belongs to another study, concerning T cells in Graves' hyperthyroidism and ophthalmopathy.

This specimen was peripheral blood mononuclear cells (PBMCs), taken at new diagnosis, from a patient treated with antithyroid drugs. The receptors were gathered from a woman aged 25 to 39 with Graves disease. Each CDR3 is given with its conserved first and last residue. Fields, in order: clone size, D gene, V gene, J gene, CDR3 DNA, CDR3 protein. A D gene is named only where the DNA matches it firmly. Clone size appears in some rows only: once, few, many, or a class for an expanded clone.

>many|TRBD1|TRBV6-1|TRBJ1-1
TGTGCCAGCCGGGGACAGGGGTTAGGGTACACTGAAGCTTTCTTT
CASRGQGLGYTEAFF
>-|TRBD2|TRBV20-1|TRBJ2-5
TGCAGTGCCCAAAGCGGGGGGCGGGAGACCCAGTACTTC
CSAQSGGRETQYF
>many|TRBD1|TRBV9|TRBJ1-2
TGTGCCAGCAGCGTAGAACAGGGGGCGCTTTATGGCTACACCTTC
CASSVEQGALYGYTF
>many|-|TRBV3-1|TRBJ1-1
TGTGCCAGCATTGGGACTGTGAACACTGAAGCTTTCTTT
CASIGTVNTEAFF
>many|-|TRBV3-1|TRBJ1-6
TGTGCCAGCAACCTCGGGGGAACCAGCTCACCCCTCCACTTT
CASNLGGTSSPLHF
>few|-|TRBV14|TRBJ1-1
TGTGCCAGCAGCCAAGTCAGAGGGGCTGACATGAACACTGAAGCTTTCTTT
CASSQVRGADMNTEAFF
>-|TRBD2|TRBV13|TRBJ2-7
TGTGCCAGCAGCTCACTAGCGGGGGGGCCCTACGAGCAGTACTTC
CASSSLAGGPYEQYF
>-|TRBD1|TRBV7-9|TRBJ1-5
TGTGCCAGCAGCCCAGGTTCAGGGGGTAGCAATCAGCCCCAGCATTTT
CASSPGSGGSNQPQHF
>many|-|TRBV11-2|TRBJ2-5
TGTGCCAGCAGCTTAATGTCAAGCTCCCAAGAGACCCAGTACTTC
CASSLMSSSQETQYF
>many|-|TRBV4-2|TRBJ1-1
TGTGCCAGCAGCCAGGACAGTATGTCTGAAGCTTTCTTT
CASSQDSMSEAFF
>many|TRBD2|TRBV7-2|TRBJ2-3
TGTGCCAGCAGCTCCCTAGCGGGGGGGAAGTGGGATACGCAGTATTTT
CASSSLAGGKWDTQYF
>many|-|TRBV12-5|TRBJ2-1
TGTGCTAGTGGTTTGTCTCCGGGACTTCCCAATGAGCAGTTCTTC
CASGLSPGLPNEQFF
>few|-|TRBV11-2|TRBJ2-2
TGTGCCAGCAGCTTTGGAGGGAACACCGGGGAGCTGTTTTTT
CASSFGGNTGELFF
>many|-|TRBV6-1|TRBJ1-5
TGTGCCAGCAGACATAGCAATCAGCCCCAGCATTTT
CASRHSNQPQHF
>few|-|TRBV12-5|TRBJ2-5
TGTGCTAGTGGTTTGGTACAAGAGACCCAGTACTTC
CASGLVQETQYF
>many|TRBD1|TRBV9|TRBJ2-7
TGTGCCAGCAGCAGGCAGGGGGCGGACGAGCAGTACTTC
CASSRQGADEQYF
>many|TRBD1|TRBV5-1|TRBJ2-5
TGCGCCAGCAGCTTGGCTGGGACAGACCAAGAGACCCAGTACTTC
CASSLAGTDQETQYF
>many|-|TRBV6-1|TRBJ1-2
TGTGCCAGCAGTGAATCCCCCGGACATGGCTACACCTTC
CASSESPGHGYTF
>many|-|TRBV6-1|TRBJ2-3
TGTGCCAGCAGTCGGACGAATTCCCTCCTCACAGATACGCAGTATTTT
CASSRTNSLLTDTQYF
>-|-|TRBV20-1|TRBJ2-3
TGCAGTGCCATAAGGTTGAGGGCCACAGATACGCAGTATTTT
CSAIRLRATDTQYF
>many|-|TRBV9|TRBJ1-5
TGTGCCAGCAGCACGGGACGGAACTATCAGCCCCAGCATTTT
CASSTGRNYQPQHF
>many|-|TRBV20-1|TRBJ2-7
TGCAGTGCTAGTAAGTCAGGGTGGAACGAGCAGTACTTC
CSASKSGWNEQYF
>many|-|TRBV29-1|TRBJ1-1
TGCAGCGTTGATAGCTCAAGGGCCATGAACACTGAAGCTTTCTTT
CSVDSSRAMNTEAFF
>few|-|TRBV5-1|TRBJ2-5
TGCGCCAGCAGCCTACTAGCTACCAAAGAGACCCAGTACTTC
CASSLLATKETQYF
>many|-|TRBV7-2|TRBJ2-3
TGTGCCAGCCTACCCCTACAAGATACGCAGTATTTT
CASLPLQDTQYF
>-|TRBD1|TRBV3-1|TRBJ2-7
TGTGCCAGCAGCCCGCAGACAGGGGCCGTTTCCTACGAGCAGTACTTC
CASSPQTGAVSYEQYF
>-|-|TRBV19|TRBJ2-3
TGTGCCAGTAGTATGAGAGGGGCCACAGATACGCAGTATTTT
CASSMRGATDTQYF